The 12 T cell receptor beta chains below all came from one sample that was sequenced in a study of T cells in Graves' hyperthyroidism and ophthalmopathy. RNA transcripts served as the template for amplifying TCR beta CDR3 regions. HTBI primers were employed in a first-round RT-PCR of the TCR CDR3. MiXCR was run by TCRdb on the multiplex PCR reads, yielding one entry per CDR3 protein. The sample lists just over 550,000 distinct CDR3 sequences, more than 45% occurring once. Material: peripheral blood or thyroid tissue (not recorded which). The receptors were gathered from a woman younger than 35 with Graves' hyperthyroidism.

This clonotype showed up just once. CDR3 sequence (DNA): TGTGCCAGCAGGGAGGGGGCGCGGAACTATGGCTACACCTTC. It encodes CASREGARNYGYTF. This rearrangement joins TRBV10-3 to TRBJ1-2; TRBD1 matches 7 bases. Germline V gene lookup returns CDR1 ENHRY and CDR2 SYGVKD. Unmatched junction bases numbered 10, after V lost 10 bases and J lost 2 bases. The CDR3 totals 14 residues.

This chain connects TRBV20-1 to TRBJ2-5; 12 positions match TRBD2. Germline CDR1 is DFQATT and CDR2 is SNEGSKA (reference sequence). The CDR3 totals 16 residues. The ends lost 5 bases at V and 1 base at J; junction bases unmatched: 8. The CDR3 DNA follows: TGCAGTGCTCCCGGGACTAGCGGGCCGTTCCAAGAGACCCAGTACTTC. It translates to CSAPGTSGPFQETQYF.

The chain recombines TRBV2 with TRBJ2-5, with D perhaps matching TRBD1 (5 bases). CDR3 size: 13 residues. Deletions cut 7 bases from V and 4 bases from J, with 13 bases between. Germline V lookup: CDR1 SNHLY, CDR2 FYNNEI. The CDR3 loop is CASKDMLTETQYF. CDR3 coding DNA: TGTGCCAGCAAGGACATGCTTACAGAGACCCAGTACTTC.

CDR3 bases: TGTGCCAGCAGCCAAGATGTGGGGACTGGGCATTCACCCCTCCACTTT. This translates into CASSQDVGTGHSPLHF. The chain is built from TRBV7-9 and TRBJ1-6, with D possibly TRBD1 on 5 matching bases. The CDR3 spans 16 residues. Germline loops: CDR1 SEHNR, CDR2 FQNEAQ (reference sequence). V lost 5 bases to trimming and J lost 8 bases, with 19 bases between them. The variable domain in full, with the rest retrieved from reference TRBV7-9 and TRBJ1-6, is DTGVSQNPRHKITKRGQNVTFRCDPISEHNRLYWYRQTLGQGPEFLTYFQNEAQLEKSRLLSDRFSAERPKGSFSTLEIQRTEQGDSAMYLCASSQDVGTGHSPLHFGNGTRLTVT.

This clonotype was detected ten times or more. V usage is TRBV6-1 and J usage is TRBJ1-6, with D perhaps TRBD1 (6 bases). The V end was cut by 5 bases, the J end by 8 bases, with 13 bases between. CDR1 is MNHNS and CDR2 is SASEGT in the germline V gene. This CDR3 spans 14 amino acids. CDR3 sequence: CASSRQAWDSPLHF. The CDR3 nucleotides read TGTGCCAGCAGTCGACAGGCCTGGGATTCACCCCTCCACTTT.

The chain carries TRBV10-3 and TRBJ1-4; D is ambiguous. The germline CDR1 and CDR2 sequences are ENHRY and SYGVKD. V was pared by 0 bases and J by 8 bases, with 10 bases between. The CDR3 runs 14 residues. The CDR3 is CAISESEDGEKLFF. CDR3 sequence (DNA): TGTGCCATCAGTGAGTCAGAGGACGGGGAAAAACTGTTTTTT.

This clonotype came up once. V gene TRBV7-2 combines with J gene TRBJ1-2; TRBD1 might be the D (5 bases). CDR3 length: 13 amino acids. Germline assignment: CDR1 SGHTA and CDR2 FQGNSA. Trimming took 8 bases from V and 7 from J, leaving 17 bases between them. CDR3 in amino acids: CASSPVGAGGYTF. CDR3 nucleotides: TGTGCCAGCTCACCCGTTGGGGCCGGTGGCTACACCTTC.

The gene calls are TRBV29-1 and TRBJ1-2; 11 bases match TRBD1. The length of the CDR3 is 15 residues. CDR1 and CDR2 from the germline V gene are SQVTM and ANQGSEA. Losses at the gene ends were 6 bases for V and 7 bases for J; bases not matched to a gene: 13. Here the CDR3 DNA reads TGCAGCGTCCCCGGGGGGGGACAGGGGGTTCCTGGCTACACCTTC. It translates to CSVPGGGQGVPGYTF.

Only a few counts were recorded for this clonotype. CDR3 residues: CASRLGRGTQYF. The CDR3 bases are TGTGCCAGCAGACTCGGGAGGGGGACCCAGTACTTC. The genes are TRBV12-3 or TRBV12-4 and TRBJ2-5; 8 nucleotides line up with TRBD2. CDR3 length: 12 amino acids. V shed 6 bases, J shed 7 bases, and the junction held 4 bases outside the gene matches.

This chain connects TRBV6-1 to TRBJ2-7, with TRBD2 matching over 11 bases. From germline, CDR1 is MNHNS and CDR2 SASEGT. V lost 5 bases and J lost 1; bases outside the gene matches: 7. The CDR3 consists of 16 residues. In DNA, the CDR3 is TGTGCCAGCAGTCCGACTAGCGGGGACGGTTCCTACGAGCAGTACTTC. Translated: CASSPTSGDGSYEQYF.

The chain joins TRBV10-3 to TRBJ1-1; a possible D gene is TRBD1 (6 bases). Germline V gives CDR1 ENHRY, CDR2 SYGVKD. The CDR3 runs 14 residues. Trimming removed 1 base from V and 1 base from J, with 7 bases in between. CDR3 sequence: CAISELGANTEAFF. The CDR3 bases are TGTGCCATCAGTGAGTTGGGGGCGAACACTGAAGCTTTCTTT.

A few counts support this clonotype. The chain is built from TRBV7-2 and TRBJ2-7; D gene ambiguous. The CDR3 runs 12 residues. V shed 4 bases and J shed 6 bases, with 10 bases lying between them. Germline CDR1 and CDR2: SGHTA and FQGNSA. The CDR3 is CASSSPSLEQYF. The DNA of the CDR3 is TGTGCCAGCAGCTCCCCCTCGCTCGAGCAGTACTTC.